This is a list of T cell receptor beta chains from one sample in a study of blood T cell repertoires in COVID-19. The repertoire was sequenced with immunoSEQ multiplex PCR; TCRdb's copy has only in-frame clones and lacks some. This sample has about 130,000 clones, with approximately 83% found just once. Sequencing used peripheral blood. Receptor source: a man in his fifties or sixties with acute or convalescent COVID-19. The conserved cysteine and the conserved F or W are not part of the CDR3 here. Clone size is not always given. Where it is, it says once, few, many or a class for expanded clones.

cdr3_aa: AISDLTGGQETQY
clone_size: .
v_call: TRBV10-3
j_call: TRBJ2-5

cdr3_aa: ASSRPPGRGDYEQY
clone_size: .
v_call: TRBV5-6
j_call: TRBJ2-7

cdr3_aa: ASSLPSLGDTQY
clone_size: .
v_call: TRBV5-1
j_call: TRBJ2-3

cdr3_aa: ASNLEPGEKLF
clone_size: .
v_call: TRBV2
j_call: TRBJ1-4

cdr3_aa: ATSLEVGNEQF
clone_size: .
v_call: TRBV15
j_call: TRBJ2-1

cdr3_aa: ASSPPGQGGEKLF
clone_size: once
v_call: TRBV28
j_call: TRBJ1-4

cdr3_aa: ASSTATRGSDTQY
clone_size: .
v_call: TRBV5-1
j_call: TRBJ2-3

cdr3_aa: ASSLRQHTEAF
clone_size: once
v_call: TRBV27
j_call: TRBJ1-1

cdr3_aa: ASSARGVAVAKNIQY
clone_size: .
v_call: TRBV5-5
j_call: TRBJ2-4

cdr3_aa: ASSFGQGAQAEAF
clone_size: .
v_call: TRBV28
j_call: TRBJ1-1